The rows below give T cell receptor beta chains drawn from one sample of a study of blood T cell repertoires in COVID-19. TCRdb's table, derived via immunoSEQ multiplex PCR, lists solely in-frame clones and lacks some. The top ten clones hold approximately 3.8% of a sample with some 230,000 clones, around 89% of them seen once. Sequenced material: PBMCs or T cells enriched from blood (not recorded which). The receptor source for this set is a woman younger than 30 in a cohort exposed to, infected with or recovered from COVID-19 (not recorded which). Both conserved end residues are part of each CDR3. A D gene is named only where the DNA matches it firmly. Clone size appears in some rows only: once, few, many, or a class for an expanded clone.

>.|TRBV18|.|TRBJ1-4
TGTGCCAGCTCACCTCCCCGGGGATCAACTAATGAAAAACTGTTTTTT
CASSPPRGSTNEKLFF
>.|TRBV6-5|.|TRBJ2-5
TGTGCCAGCAGGACTGACCAGGAGGGAGAGACCCAGTACTTC
CASRTDQEGETQYF
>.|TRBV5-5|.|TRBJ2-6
TGTGCCAGCAGCGTGGGCGGGGCTGGGGCCAACGTCCTGACTTTC
CASSVGGAGANVLTF
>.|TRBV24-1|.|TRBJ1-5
TGTGCCACCAGTGAAGCGGGCTATAATAGCAATCAGCCCCAGCATTTT
CATSEAGYNSNQPQHF
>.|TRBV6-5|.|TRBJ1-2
TGTGCCAGCAGTTACCCCGGTTCTCATGGCTACACCTTC
CASSYPGSHGYTF
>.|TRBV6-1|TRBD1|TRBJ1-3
TGTGCCAGCAGTGAAGCCGGGACAGCTGGAAACACCATATATTTT
CASSEAGTAGNTIYF
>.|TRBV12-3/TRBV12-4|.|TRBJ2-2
TGTGCCAGCAGTTCCTACACCGGGGAGCTGTTTTTT
CASSSYTGELFF
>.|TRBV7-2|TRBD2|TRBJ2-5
TGTGCCAGCAGCCCCCGGGCGGGAGAACAAGAGACCCAGTACTTC
CASSPRAGEQETQYF
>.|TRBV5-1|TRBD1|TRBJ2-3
TGCGCCAGCACTTCCGGACAGGACACAGATACGCAGTATTTT
CASTSGQDTDTQYF
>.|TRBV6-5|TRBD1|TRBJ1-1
TGTGCCAGCAGATCCGGGACAGGGGGCACTGAAGCTTTCTTT
CASRSGTGGTEAFF
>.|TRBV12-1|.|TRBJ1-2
TGTGCCAGCAGCTTCCCGAAGGGGCAATATGGCTACACCTTC
CASSFPKGQYGYTF
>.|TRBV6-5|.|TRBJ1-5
TGTGCCAGCAGCCCCCGCGGGGGGAATCAGCCCCAGCATTTT
CASSPRGGNQPQHF
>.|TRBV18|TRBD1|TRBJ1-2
TGTGCCAGCGAAATCCAGGAGGGGGCAACCGGCTACACCTTC
CASEIQEGATGYTF
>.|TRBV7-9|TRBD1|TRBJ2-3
TGTGCCAGCAGCTTTGACAGGGCCTCAGATACGCAGTATTTT
CASSFDRASDTQYF
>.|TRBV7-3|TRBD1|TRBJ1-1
TGTGCCAGCAGCCCGCCGACAGGGAAGGTCACTGAAGCTTTCTTT
CASSPPTGKVTEAFF
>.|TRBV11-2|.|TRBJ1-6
TGTGCCAGCAGCTTAGATCCCGTGGGCTCACCCCTCCACTTT
CASSLDPVGSPLHF
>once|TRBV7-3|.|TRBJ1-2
TGTGCCAGCAGCTTACGTAGGACAGACAACTATGGCTACACCTTC
CASSLRRTDNYGYTF
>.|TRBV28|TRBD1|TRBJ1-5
TGTGCCAGCATCGATGTGGGGACAGACTATCAGCCCCAGCATTTT
CASIDVGTDYQPQHF
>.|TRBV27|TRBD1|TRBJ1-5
TGTGCCAGCAGTTTTTCGACAGGGGGAAATCAGCCCCAGCATTTT
CASSFSTGGNQPQHF
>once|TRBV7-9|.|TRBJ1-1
TGTGCCAGCAGCTTAGACAGGGATGGCACTGAAGCTTTCTTT
CASSLDRDGTEAFF
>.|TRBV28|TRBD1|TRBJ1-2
TGTGCCAGCAGTACGACAGGGCACGGCTACACCTTC
CASSTTGHGYTF
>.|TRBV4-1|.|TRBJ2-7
TGCGCCAGCAGCCAAGATCCCAGTACCTACGAGCAGTACTTC
CASSQDPSTYEQYF
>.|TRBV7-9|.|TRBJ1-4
TGTGCCAGCAGCTCTCGGACCCCGGGGGAAAAACTGTTTTTT
CASSSRTPGEKLFF
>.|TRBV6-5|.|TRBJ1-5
TGTGCCAGCAGTAACGAACCGGGGGGTCAGCCCCAGCATTTT
CASSNEPGGQPQHF
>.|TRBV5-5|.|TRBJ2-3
TGTGCCAGCAGCTTGGCTGGGCTCACAGATACGCAGTATTTT
CASSLAGLTDTQYF
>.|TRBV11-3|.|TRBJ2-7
TGTGCCAGCAGCCAGGGACAAGCAGGCGTCGAGCAGTACTTC
CASSQGQAGVEQYF
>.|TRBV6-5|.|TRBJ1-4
TGTGCCAGCACGTCGGGGGGCGCAACTAATGAAAAACTGTTTTTT
CASTSGGATNEKLFF
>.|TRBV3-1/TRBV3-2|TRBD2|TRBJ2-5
TGTGCCAGCAGCCAAGGCGCGGGGGGGGTGGAGACCCAGTACTTC
CASSQGAGGVETQYF
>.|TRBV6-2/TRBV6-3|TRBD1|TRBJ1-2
TGTGCCAGCAGTCCCCGTGACAGGGTTAACTATGGCTACACCTTC
CASSPRDRVNYGYTF
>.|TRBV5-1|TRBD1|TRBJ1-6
TGCGCCAGTTCCGGGACAGGGGGTGATTCACCCCTCCACTTT
CASSGTGGDSPLHF
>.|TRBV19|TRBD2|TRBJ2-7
TGTGCCAGTGCAGACCGGAGCGGGGACGAGCAGTACTTC
CASADRSGDEQYF
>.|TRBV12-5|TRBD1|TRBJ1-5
TGTGCTAGTGGTTCCCCCCTTAGGGACAGTTCCAATCAGCCCCAGCATTTT
CASGSPLRDSSNQPQHF
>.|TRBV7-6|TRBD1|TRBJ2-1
TGTGCCAGCAGCTTATTGAGTAGGGGACAGGGGTACAATGAGCAGTTCTTC
CASSLLSRGQGYNEQFF
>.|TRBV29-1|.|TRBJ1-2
TGCAGCGGGATGGAGGGGACTAACTATGGCTACACCTTC
CSGMEGTNYGYTF
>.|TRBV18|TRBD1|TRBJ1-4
TGTGCCAGCTCAACTCAGGGGGCCGGGGCTAATGAAAAACTGTTTTTT
CASSTQGAGANEKLFF
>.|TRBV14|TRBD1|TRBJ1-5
TGTGCCAGCAGCCAAGATAAGGGAGACAGGGCTGATCAGCCCCAGCATTTT
CASSQDKGDRADQPQHF
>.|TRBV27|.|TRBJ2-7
TGTGCCAGCAGCTACCCTGGGAGCGAGCAGTACTTC
CASSYPGSEQYF
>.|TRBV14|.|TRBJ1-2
TGTGCCAGCAGCCAAGAGGACATCTATGGCTACACCTTC
CASSQEDIYGYTF
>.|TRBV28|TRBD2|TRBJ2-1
TGTGCCAGCCCGTCTCGGGAGGGGACCTACAATGAGCAGTTCTTC
CASPSREGTYNEQFF
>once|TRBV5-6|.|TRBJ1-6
TGTGCCAGCAGCTCCTCGGGTAGCTCCTATAATTCACCCCTCCACTTT
CASSSSGSSYNSPLHF
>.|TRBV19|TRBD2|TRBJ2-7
TGTGCCAGTAGTATAGGGGGCGGGGGATTCTCCTACGAGCAGTACTTC
CASSIGGGGFSYEQYF
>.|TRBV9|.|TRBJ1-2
TGTGCCAGCAGCGTGGACAGCTATGGCTACACCTTC
CASSVDSYGYTF